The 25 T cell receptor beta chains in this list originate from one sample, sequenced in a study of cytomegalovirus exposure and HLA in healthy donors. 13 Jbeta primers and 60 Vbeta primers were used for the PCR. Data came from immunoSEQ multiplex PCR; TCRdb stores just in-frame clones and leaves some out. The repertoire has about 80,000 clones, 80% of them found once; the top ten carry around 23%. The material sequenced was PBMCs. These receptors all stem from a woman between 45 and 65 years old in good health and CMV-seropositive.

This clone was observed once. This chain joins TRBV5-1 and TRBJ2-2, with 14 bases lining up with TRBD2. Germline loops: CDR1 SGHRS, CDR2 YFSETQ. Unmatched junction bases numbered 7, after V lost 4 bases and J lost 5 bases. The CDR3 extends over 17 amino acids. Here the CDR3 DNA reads TGCGCCAGCAGCGGGACGGGACTAGCGGGGGTGACCGGGGAGCTGTTTTTT. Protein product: CASSGTGLAGVTGELFF.

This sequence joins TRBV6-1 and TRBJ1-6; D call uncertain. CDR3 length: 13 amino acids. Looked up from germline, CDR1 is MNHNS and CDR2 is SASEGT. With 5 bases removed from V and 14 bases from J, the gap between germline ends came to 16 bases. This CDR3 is CASSSGPGRSLHF. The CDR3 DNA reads TGTGCCAGCAGTTCCGGACCGGGGAGATCCCTCCACTTT.

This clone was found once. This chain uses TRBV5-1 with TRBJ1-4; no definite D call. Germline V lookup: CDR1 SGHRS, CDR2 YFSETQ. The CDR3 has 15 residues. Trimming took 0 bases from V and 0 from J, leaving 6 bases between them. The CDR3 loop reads CASSLGLATNEKLFF. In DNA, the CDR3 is TGCGCCAGCAGCTTGGGGCTTGCAACTAATGAAAAACTGTTTTTT.

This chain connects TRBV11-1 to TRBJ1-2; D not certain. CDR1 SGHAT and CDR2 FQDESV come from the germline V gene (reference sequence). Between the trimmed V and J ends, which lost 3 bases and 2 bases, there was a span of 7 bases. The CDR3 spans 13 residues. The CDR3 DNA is TGTGCCAGCAGCTTTGAACAAAACTATGGCTACACCTTC. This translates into CASSFEQNYGYTF.

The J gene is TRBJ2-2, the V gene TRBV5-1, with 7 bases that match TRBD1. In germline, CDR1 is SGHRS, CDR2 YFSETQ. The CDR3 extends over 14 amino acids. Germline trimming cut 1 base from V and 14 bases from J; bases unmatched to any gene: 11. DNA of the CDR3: TGCGCCAGCAGCTTGCTAGGGGGCTTGGATCTTCTGTTTTTT. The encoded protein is CASSLLGGLDLLFF.

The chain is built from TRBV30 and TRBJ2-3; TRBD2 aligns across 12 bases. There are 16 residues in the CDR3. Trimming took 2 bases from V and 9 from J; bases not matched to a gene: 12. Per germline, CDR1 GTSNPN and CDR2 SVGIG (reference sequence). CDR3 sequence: CAWSNGLAGIRGTQYF. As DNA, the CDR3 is TGTGCCTGGAGTAACGGACTAGCGGGAATTAGGGGGACGCAGTATTTT.

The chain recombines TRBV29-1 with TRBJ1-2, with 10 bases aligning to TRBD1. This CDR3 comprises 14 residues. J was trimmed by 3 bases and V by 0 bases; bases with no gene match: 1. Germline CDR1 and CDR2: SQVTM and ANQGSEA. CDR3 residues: CSVEEGQGYYGYTF. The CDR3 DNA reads TGCAGCGTTGAAGAGGGACAGGGGTACTATGGCTACACCTTC.

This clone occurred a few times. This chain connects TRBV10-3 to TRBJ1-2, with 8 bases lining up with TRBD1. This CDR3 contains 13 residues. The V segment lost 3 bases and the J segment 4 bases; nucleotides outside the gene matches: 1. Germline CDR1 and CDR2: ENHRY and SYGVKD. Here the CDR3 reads CAISEDRGYGYTF. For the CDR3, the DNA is TGTGCCATCAGTGAAGACAGGGGCTATGGCTACACCTTC.

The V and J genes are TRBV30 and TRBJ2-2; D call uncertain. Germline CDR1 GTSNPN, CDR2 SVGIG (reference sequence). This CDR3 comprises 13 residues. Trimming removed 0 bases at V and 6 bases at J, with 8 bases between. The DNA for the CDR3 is TGTGCCTGGAGTGTACGAGAGGCCGGGGAGCTGTTTTTT. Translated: CAWSVREAGELFF.

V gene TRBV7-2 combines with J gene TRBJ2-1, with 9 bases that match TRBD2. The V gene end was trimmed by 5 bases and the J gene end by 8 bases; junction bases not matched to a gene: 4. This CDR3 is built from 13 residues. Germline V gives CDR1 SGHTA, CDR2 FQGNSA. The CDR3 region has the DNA TGTGCCAGCAGCACCAGGACTAGCGATGAGCAGTTCTTC. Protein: CASSTRTSDEQFF.

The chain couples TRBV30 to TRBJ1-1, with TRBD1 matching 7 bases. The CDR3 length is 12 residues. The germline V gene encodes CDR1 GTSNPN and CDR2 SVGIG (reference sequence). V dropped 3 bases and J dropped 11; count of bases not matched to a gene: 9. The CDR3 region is CAWSRDRVKAFF. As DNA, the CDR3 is TGTGCCTGGAGCCGCGACAGGGTGAAGGCTTTCTTT.

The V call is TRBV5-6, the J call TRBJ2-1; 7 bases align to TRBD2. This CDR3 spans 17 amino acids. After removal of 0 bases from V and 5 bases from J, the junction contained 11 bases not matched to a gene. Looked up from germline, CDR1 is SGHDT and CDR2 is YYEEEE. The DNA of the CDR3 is TGTGCCAGCAGCTTGGAGACTAGCCCAGATTTTGACAATGAGCAGTTCTTC. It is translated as CASSLETSPDFDNEQFF.

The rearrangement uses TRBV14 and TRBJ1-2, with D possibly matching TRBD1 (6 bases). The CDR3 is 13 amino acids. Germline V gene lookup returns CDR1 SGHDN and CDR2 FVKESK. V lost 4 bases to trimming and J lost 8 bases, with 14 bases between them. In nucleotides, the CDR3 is TGTGCCAGCAGCCCGAAAATAGGGGGAGGCTACACCTTC. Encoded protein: CASSPKIGGGYTF.

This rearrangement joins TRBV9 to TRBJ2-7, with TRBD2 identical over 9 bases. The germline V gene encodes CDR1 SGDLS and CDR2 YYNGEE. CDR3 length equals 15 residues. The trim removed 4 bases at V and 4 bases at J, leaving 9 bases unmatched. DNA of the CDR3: TGTGCCAGCAGCCCCACCGCGGGGGGGCTATACGAGCAGTACTTC. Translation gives CASSPTAGGLYEQYF.

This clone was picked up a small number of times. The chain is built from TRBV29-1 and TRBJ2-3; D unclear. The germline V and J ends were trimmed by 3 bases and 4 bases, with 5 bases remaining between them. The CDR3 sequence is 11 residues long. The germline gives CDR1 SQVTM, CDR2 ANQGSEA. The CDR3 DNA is TGCAGCGTTGAGTCGGCAGATACGCAGTATTTT. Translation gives CSVESADTQYF.

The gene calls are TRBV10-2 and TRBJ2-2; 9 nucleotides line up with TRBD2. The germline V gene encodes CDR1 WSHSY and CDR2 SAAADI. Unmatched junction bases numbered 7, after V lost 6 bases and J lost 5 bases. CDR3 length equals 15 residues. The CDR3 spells CASRDSGSGTGELFF. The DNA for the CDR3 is TGCGCCAGCAGAGATAGCGGGAGTGGGACCGGGGAGCTGTTTTTT.

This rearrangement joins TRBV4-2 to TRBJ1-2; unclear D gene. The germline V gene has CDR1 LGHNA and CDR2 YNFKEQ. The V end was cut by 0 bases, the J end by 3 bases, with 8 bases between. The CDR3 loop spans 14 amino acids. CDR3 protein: CASSQDRVDYGYTF. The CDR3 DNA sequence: TGTGCCAGCAGCCAAGATCGGGTAGACTATGGCTACACCTTC.

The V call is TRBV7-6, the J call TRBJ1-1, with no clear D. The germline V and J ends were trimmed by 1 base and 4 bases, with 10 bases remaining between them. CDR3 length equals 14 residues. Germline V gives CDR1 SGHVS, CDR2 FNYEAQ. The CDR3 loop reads CASSLGHKPTEAFF. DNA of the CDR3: TGTGCCAGCAGCTTAGGCCACAAACCCACTGAAGCTTTCTTT. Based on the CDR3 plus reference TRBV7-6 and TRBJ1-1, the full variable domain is GAGVSQSPRYKVTKRGQDVALRCDPISGHVSLYWYRQALGQGPEFLTYFNYEAQQDKSGLPNDRFSAERPEGSISTLTIQRTEQRDSAMYRCASSLGHKPTEAFFGQGTRLTVV.

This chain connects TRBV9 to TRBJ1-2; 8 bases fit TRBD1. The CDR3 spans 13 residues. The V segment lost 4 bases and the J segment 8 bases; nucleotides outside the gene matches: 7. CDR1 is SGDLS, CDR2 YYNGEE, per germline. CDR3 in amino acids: CASSLRTGQGYTF. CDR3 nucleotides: TGTGCCAGCAGCCTCAGGACAGGGCAAGGCTACACCTTC. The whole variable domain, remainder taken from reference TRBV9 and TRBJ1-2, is DSGVTQTPKHLITATGQRVTLRCSPRSGDLSVYWYQQSLDQGLQFLIQYYNGEERAKGNILERFSAQQFPDLHSELNLSSLELGDSALYFCASSLRTGQGYTFGSGTRLTVV.

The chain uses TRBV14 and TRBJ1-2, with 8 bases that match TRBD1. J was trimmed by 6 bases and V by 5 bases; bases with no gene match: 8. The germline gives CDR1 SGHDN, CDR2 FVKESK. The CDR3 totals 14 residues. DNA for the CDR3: TGTGCCAGCAGCGCGTGGGGACAGGCAGATGGCTACACCTTC. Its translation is CASSAWGQADGYTF.

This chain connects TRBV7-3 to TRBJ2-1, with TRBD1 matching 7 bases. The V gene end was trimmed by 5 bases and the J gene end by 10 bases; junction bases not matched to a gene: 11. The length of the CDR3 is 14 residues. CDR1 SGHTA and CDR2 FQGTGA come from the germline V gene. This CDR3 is CASSPNPLGGEQFF. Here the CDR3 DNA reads TGTGCCAGCAGCCCGAACCCCTTAGGGGGCGAGCAGTTCTTC.

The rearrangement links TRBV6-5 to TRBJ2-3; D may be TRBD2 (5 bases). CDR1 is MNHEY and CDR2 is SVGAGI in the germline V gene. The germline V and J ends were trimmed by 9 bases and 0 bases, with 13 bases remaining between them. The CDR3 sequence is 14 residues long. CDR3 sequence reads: CASSGQRSTDTQYF. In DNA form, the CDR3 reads TGTGCCAGTTCCGGCCAGCGGAGCACAGATACGCAGTATTTT.

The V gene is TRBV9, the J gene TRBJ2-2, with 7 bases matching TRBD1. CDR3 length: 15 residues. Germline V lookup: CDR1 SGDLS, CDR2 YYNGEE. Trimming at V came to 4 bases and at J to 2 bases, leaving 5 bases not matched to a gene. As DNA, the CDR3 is TGTGCCAGCAGCTACGGGACAGCTAACACCGGGGAGCTGTTTTTT. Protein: CASSYGTANTGELFF.

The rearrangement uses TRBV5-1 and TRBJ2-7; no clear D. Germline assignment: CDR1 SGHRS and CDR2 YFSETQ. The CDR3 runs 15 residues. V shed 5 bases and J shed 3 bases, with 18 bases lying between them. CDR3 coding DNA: TGCGCCAGCAGATCCTTGTGGAGCCAAGACTACGAGCAGTACTTC. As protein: CASRSLWSQDYEQYF.

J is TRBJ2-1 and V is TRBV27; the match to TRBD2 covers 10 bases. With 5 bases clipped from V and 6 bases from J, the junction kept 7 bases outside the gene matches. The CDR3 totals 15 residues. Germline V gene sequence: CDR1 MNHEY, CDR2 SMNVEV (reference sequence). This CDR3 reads CASSSRLAGVNEQFF. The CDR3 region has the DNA TGTGCCAGCAGTAGTCGGCTAGCGGGAGTCAATGAGCAGTTCTTC.